These 2 T cell receptor beta chains originate from one sample sequenced in a study of blood T cell repertoires in COVID-19. Only in-frame clones appear in the TCRdb table, and some are missing; sequencing was by immunoSEQ multiplex PCR. The data hold a few hundred thousand clones, with more than 70% observed a single time. The sequenced sample was peripheral blood. These receptors originate from a human donor in a cohort sampled during active COVID-19.

The chain recombines TRBV7-2 with TRBJ1-4, with a weak D call TRBD1 (6 bases). V lost 5 bases and J lost 4, with 20 bases in between. The germline CDR1 and CDR2 sequences are SGHTA and FQGNSA. This CDR3 region has 17 residues. The CDR3 sequence: CASSGRGGGSINEKLFF. The CDR3 DNA is TGTGCCAGCAGCGGAAGAGGGGGGGGTTCTATTAATGAAAAACTGTTTTTT.

The genes are TRBV19 and TRBJ2-3; D perhaps matches TRBD2 (5 bases). This CDR3 has 15 residues. Trimming took off 4 bases at V and 1 base at J, with 12 bases between the two ends. Per the germline V gene, CDR1 is LNHDA and CDR2 is SQIVND (reference sequence). CDR3 DNA: TGTGCCAGTAGTAGGGAGCTACTCGGCACAGATACGCAGTATTTT. Encoded protein: CASSRELLGTDTQYF.